The following is a T cell receptor beta chain sequence with its context. The sample originates from a study of blood T cell repertoires in COVID-19. There are 15 residues in the CDR3. Germline CDR1 and CDR2: LNHNV and YYDKDF (reference sequence). V shed 0 bases and J shed 5 bases, with 11 bases lying between them. Original data processing: Reference gene primer amplification yielded estimated nucleated cell counts. The repertoire was sequenced with immunoSEQ multiplex PCR; TCRdb's copy has only in-frame clones and lacks some. V, J and clone size reflect that table, while D and trimming were determined from the DNA. Here the sample spans under 150,000 clones, around 84% being singletons.

This chain uses TRBV15 with TRBJ1-5, with D uncertain. The sequence derives from a human donor in a cohort sampled during active COVID-19. Sequencing was performed on peripheral blood. DNA of the CDR3: TGTGCCACCAGCAGAGATGCCCTAGGTGATCAGCCCCAGCATTTT. It codes for CATSRDALGDQPQHF.